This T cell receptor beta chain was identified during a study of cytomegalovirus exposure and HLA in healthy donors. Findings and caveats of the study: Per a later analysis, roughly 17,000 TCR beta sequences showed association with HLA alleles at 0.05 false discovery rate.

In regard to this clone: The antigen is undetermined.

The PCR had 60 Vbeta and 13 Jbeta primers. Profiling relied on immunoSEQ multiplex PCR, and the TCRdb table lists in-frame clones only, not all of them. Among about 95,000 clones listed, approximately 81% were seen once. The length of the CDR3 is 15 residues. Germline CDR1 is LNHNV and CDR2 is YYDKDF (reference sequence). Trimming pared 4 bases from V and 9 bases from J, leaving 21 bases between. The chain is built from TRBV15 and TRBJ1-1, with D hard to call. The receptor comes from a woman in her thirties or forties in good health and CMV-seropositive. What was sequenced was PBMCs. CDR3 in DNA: TGTGCCACCAGCACCGCCCCCAGGAACCCCTTGAAAGCTTTCTTT. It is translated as CATSTAPRNPLKAFF.